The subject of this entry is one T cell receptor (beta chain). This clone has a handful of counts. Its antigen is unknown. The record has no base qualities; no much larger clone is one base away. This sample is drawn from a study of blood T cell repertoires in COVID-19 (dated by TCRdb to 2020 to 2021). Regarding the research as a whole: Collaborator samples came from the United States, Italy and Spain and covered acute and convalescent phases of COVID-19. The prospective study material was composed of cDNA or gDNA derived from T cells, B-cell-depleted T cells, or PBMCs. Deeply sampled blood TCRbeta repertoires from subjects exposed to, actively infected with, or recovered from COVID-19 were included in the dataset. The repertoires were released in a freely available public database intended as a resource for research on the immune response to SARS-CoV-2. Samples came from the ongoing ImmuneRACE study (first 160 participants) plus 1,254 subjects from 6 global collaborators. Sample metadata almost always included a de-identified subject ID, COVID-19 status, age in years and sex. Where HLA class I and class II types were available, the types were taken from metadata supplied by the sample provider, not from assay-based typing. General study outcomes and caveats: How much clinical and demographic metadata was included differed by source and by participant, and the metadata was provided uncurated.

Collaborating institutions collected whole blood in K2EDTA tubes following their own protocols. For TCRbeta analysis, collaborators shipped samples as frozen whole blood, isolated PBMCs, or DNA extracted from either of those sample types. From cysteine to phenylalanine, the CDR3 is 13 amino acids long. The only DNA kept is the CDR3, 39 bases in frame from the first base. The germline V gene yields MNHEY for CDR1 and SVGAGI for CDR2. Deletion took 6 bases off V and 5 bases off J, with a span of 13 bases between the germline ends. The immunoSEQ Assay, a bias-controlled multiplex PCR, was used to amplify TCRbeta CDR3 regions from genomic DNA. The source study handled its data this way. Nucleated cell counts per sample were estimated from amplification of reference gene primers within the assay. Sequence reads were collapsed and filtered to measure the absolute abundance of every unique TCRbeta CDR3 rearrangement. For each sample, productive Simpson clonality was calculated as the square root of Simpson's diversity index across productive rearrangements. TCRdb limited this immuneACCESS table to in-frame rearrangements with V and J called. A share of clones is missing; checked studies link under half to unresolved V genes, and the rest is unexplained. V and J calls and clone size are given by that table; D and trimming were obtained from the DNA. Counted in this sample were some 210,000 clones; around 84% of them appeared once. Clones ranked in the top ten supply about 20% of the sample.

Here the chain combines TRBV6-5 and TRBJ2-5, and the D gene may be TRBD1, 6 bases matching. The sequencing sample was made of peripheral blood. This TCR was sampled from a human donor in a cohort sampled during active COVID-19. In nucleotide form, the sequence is TGTGCCAGCAGAACCACAGGGACGGAGACCCAGTACTTC. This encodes CASRTTGTETQYF.